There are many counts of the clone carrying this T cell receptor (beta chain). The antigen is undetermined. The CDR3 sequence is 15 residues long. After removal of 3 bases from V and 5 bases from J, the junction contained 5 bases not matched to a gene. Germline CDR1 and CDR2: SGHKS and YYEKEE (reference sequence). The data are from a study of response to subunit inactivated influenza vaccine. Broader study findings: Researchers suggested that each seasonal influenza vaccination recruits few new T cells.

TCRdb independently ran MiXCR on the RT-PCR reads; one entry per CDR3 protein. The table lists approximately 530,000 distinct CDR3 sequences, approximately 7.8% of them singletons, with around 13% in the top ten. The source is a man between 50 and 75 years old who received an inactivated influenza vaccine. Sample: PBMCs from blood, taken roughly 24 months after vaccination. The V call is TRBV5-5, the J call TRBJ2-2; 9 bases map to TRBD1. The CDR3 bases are TGTGCCAGCAGCTGGGCCGGGACAGGGACCGGGGAGCTGTTTTTT. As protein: CASSWAGTGTGELFF.